Listed below are T cell receptor beta chains from one sample, sequenced in a study of control samples from healthy donors and cancer patients. The protocol was immunoSEQ multiplex PCR, while the TCRdb copy is restricted to in-frame clones and leaves out a portion. This sample has tens of thousands of clones; roughly 84% occur once, and the top ten carry about 3.1%. Sequencing used PBMCs. All receptors derive from a woman between 50 and 59 years old with lung cancer. The CDR3 runs from the conserved cysteine through the conserved F or W.

cdr3_length: 15; v_call: TRBV7-2; j_call: TRBJ1-5; cdr3_aa: CASSLQGLSNQPQHF
cdr3_length: 17; v_call: TRBV14; j_call: TRBJ1-6; cdr3_aa: CASSQGGTAGLNSPLHF
cdr3_length: 13; v_call: TRBV2; j_call: TRBJ1-1; cdr3_aa: CASSVQQGTEAFF
cdr3_length: 14; v_call: TRBV5-1; j_call: TRBJ2-3; cdr3_aa: CASSLVPTADTQYF
cdr3_length: 14; v_call: TRBV5-1; j_call: TRBJ2-6; cdr3_aa: CASSLGIGANVLTF
cdr3_length: 17; v_call: TRBV24-1; j_call: TRBJ2-3; cdr3_aa: CATSDLTSGGNTDTQYF
cdr3_length: 13; v_call: TRBV11-2; j_call: TRBJ1-3; cdr3_aa: CASSFGDGNTIYF
cdr3_length: 13; v_call: TRBV3-1/TRBV3-2; j_call: TRBJ1-3; cdr3_aa: CASRDRTPPTIYF
cdr3_length: 13; v_call: TRBV7-2; j_call: TRBJ2-7; cdr3_aa: CASSLKGPYEQYF
cdr3_length: 14; v_call: TRBV10-3; j_call: TRBJ1-1; cdr3_aa: CAITGGSGYAEAFF